This T cell receptor (beta chain) stems from a study of OX40 agonist ivuxolimab in advanced cancers. Sequencing used immunoSEQ multiplex PCR; TCRdb keeps in-frame clones, though not all of them. The sample yields about 79,000 clones, roughly 85% seen once. The CDR3 sequence is 14 residues long. The V end lost 0 bases, the J end lost 2 bases, and 11 bases lay between the germline ends. CDR1 and CDR2 (germline): GTSNPN, SVGIG (reference sequence). V usage is TRBV30 and J usage is TRBJ2-7; tentative D call: TRBD2 (6 bases). The receptor was derived from an adult with an advanced solid tumor such as melanoma, head and neck, liver or kidney cancer. The material was CD4+ or CD8+ T cells sorted from blood, obtained in a trial of the OX40 agonist ivuxolimab. The CDR3 is CAWSVRRAAYEQYF. The CDR3 bases are TGTGCCTGGAGTGTACGGAGGGCCGCCTACGAGCAGTACTTC.